The 29 T cell receptor beta chains below all came from one sample that was sequenced in a study of T cell responses to AZD1222 COVID-19 vaccine. Only in-frame clones appear in the TCRdb table, and some are missing; sequencing was by immunoSEQ multiplex PCR. The repertoire has about 150,000 clones, roughly nine tenths of them found once; the top ten carry just over 5%. This specimen consisted of peripheral blood, obtained on day 0 of AZD1222 vaccination. Receptors originate from an adult in good health.

The chain links TRBV6-1 to TRBJ2-3, with no clear D. V lost 4 bases, J lost 2 bases, and 13 bases lay in between. CDR3 length: 15 amino acids. Germline loops: CDR1 MNHNS, CDR2 SASEGT. The CDR3 region has the DNA TGTGCCAGCAGTGTAGCTTTCCACAACACAGATACGCAGTATTTT. Translated: CASSVAFHNTDTQYF.

The chain recombines TRBV14 with TRBJ2-7; a possible D gene is TRBD1 (5 bases). Between the trimmed V and J ends, which lost 4 bases and 4 bases, there was a span of 8 bases. Germline assignment: CDR1 SGHDN and CDR2 FVKESK. The length of the CDR3 is 12 residues. The CDR3 DNA reads as TGTGCCAGCAGCCCCCAGGGTTACGAGCAGTACTTC. Its translation is CASSPQGYEQYF.

This chain connects TRBV6-2 or TRBV6-3 to TRBJ1-5; no clear D. This CDR3 region has 15 residues. Germline lookup yields CDR1 MNHEY and CDR2 SVGEGT. Trimming left V 3 bases short and J 5 bases short, with 14 bases between. CDR3 sequence (DNA): TGTGCCAGCAGTTATCGTCTGGCAGGCCATCAGCCCCAGCATTTT. Translation: CASSYRLAGHQPQHF.

The rearrangement links TRBV7-8 to TRBJ1-3, with TRBD1 matching over 7 bases. The length of the CDR3 is 15 residues. V gave up 5 bases and J gave up 1 base; unmatched junction bases: 5. The V gene's germline CDR1 is SGHVS and CDR2 FQNEAQ. CDR3 sequence: CASSQGRGSGNTIYF. The CDR3 coding sequence is TGTGCCAGCAGCCAAGGCAGGGGGTCTGGAAACACCATATATTTT. Complete variable domain (other parts from reference TRBV7-8 and TRBJ1-3): GAGVSQSPRYKVAKRGQDVALRCDPISGHVSLFWYQQALGQGPEFLTYFQNEAQLDKSGLPSDRFFAERPEGSVSTLKIQRTQQEDSAVYLCASSQGRGSGNTIYFGEGSWLTVV.

The chain couples TRBV5-4 to TRBJ2-1; TRBD2 aligns across 12 bases. Germline-derived CDR1 and CDR2 are SGHNT and YYREEE (reference sequence). After removal of 4 bases from V and 6 bases from J, the junction contained 2 bases not matched to a gene. The CDR3 is 14 residues long. The CDR3 here is CASSGTSGSNEQFF. CDR3 bases: TGTGCCAGCAGCGGGACTAGCGGGTCCAATGAGCAGTTCTTC.

The chain uses TRBV3-1 (or the pseudogene TRBV3-2) and TRBJ2-3, with TRBD2 matching over 8 bases. J was trimmed by 5 bases and V by 1 base; bases with no gene match: 8. Germline CDR1 LGHDT, CDR2 YNNKEL (reference sequence). The CDR3 extends over 16 amino acids. CDR3 coding DNA: TGTGCCAGCAGCCAAGGTATAGCGGGAAGGGAAGATACGCAGTATTTT. It specifies CASSQGIAGREDTQYF.

This clone was observed once. This chain connects TRBV7-9 to TRBJ2-2; D unresolved. Germline CDR1 and CDR2: SEHNR and FQNEAQ (reference sequence). Trimming took off 8 bases at V and 2 bases at J, with 15 bases between the two ends. The CDR3 covers 15 residues. In nucleotides, the CDR3 is TGTGCCAGCTCAGAAGGATCACTCAACACCGGGGAGCTGTTTTTT. Its protein is CASSEGSLNTGELFF.

The V and J genes are TRBV10-2 and TRBJ1-5; D uncertain. Germline V CDR1 and CDR2: WSHSY, SAAADI. This CDR3 has 12 amino acids. The V gene lost 0 bases and the J gene lost 9 bases, with 6 bases spanning the gap. CDR3 DNA sequence: TGCGCCAGCAGTGAGTCCACGGGGCCCCAGCATTTT. Its protein product is CASSESTGPQHF.

The chain uses TRBV10-2 and TRBJ2-1; D is uncertain. Germline V gene data show CDR1 as WSHSY and CDR2 as SAAADI. V dropped 1 base and J dropped 5 bases, with 12 bases sitting between them. This CDR3 has 15 residues. The CDR3 loop is CASSEYEHRNNEQFF. The CDR3 DNA reads as TGCGCCAGCAGTGAGTATGAGCATAGAAACAATGAGCAGTTCTTC.

The chain combines TRBV4-2 with TRBJ1-4, with 7 bases matching TRBD1. J gave up 4 bases and V 0 bases, and 2 bases lay outside the gene matches. This CDR3 has 15 amino acids. Germline V gives CDR1 LGHNA, CDR2 YNFKEQ. The CDR3 DNA reads as TGTGCCAGCAGCCAAGATGGGACAGTTAATGAAAAACTGTTTTTT. Translated: CASSQDGTVNEKLFF.

The chain uses TRBV7-2 and TRBJ2-2; D is possibly TRBD2 (6 bases). Germline CDR1 and CDR2: SGHTA and FQGNSA. The CDR3 extends over 17 amino acids. The ends were cut back, 2 bases at V and 1 base at J, with 14 bases in the middle. The CDR3 bases are TGTGCCAGCAGCTTATTCGCTAGCGCTAGGAACACCGGGGAGCTGTTTTTT. Translated: CASSLFASARNTGELFF.

The chain is built from TRBV23-1 and TRBJ2-1; D possibly corresponds to TRBD2 (6 bases). TRBV23-1 is an open reading frame, and its role is uncertain. The CDR3 sequence is 19 residues long. Trimming stripped 0 bases from V and 0 bases from J, with 18 bases between. CDR3 sequence (DNA): TGCGCCAGCAGTCAATCGATTTTACGGCGGGACGACTCCTACAATGAGCAGTTCTTC. It specifies CASSQSILRRDDSYNEQFF.

This rearrangement joins TRBV5-4 to TRBJ2-1; a weak D match, TRBD1 (5 bases). The germline V gene has CDR1 SGHNT and CDR2 YYREEE (reference sequence). CDR3 size: 15 residues. V was cut by 0 bases and J by 6 bases, with 13 bases left in between. Here the CDR3 reads CASSLGDSRLNEQFF. Written as DNA, the CDR3 is TGTGCCAGCAGCTTGGGAGACAGTCGGCTCAATGAGCAGTTCTTC. The full variable domain, in which reference TRBV5-4 and TRBJ2-1 provide the parts outside the CDR3, is ETGVTQSPTHLIKTRGQQVTLRCSSQSGHNTVSWYQQALGQGPQFIFQYYREEENGRGNFPPRFSGLQFPNYSSELNVNALELDDSALYLCASSLGDSRLNEQFFGPGTRLTVL.

The chain has TRBV28 and TRBJ1-4; D is ambiguous. Looked up from germline, CDR1 is MDHEN and CDR2 is SYDVKM. Trimming pared 6 bases from V and 0 bases from J, leaving 8 bases between. The CDR3 length is 14 residues. The chain's CDR3 is CASSRPATNEKLFF. In DNA, the CDR3 is TGTGCCAGCAGCCGACCCGCAACTAATGAAAAACTGTTTTTT. Filled out from reference TRBV28 and TRBJ1-4, the complete variable domain reads DVKVTQSSRYLVKRTGEKVFLECVQDMDHENMFWYRQDPGLGLRLIYFSYDVKMKEKGDIPEGYSVSREKKERFSLILESASTNQTSMYLCASSRPATNEKLFFGSGTQLSVL.

This clone was detected only once. The V and J genes are TRBV7-3 and TRBJ1-6; tentatively, D is TRBD1 (6 bases). The V gene's germline CDR1 is SGHTA and CDR2 FQGTGA. The CDR3 has 14 amino acids. V was shortened by 5 bases and J by 10 bases, with 15 bases between the two germline ends. The CDR3 reads CASSVTGTGSPLHF. CDR3 sequence (DNA): TGTGCCAGCAGCGTGACAGGAACTGGCTCACCCCTCCACTTT.

Worth noting for this clone: The junction differs from germline at one of its ends, possibly a read error. This chain joins TRBV13 and TRBJ2-7; TRBD1 matches at 7 bases. This CDR3 has 15 residues. CDR1 PRHDT and CDR2 FYEKMQ come from the germline V gene (reference sequence). CDR3 coding DNA: TGTGCCAGCAGCCTAGGGGGCCAATTGGGCTACGAGCAGTACTTC. Protein sequence: CASSLGGQLGYEQYF.

This clone appeared a single time. This chain uses TRBV6-5 with TRBJ2-5; no firm D call. This CDR3 is built from 14 residues. The V and J ends lost 6 bases and 5 bases respectively, with 16 bases between them. Looked up from germline, CDR1 is MNHEY and CDR2 is SVGAGI. The CDR3 DNA follows: TGTGCCAGCAGCCGCCTGATGGGTTGGGAGACCCAGTACTTC. Its protein is CASSRLMGWETQYF.

This clone was counted once. The gene calls are TRBV27 and TRBJ1-3, with D uncertain. Germline lookup yields CDR1 MNHEY and CDR2 SMNVEV (reference sequence). The CDR3 length is 15 residues. The ends were cut back, 5 bases at V and 0 bases at J, with 11 bases in the middle. CDR3 sequence: CASSLRRSSGNTIYF. The CDR3 nucleotides are TGTGCCAGCAGTCTAAGACGGAGCTCTGGAAACACCATATATTTT.

On this clone itself: Within the sample, other DNA sequences also encode this same CDR3. The genes are TRBV28 and TRBJ1-2, with no clear D. CDR3 length: 12 residues. V lost 1 base and J 4 bases, leaving 4 bases between the germline ends. Per germline, CDR1 MDHEN and CDR2 SYDVKM. DNA for the CDR3: TGTGCCAGCAGTTTATCAGGCTATGGCTACACCTTC. It translates to CASSLSGYGYTF.

The chain joins TRBV28 to TRBJ1-6; 8 bases agree with TRBD1. This CDR3 has 14 residues. Trimming took 4 bases from V and 7 from J; bases not matched to a gene: 3. CDR1 is MDHEN and CDR2 is SYDVKM in the germline V gene. In DNA form, the CDR3 reads TGTGCCAGCAGTTGGGACAGGACGAATTCACCCCTCCACTTT. Translating it yields CASSWDRTNSPLHF.

The V call is TRBV11-2, the J call TRBJ2-6; D perhaps matches TRBD2 (5 bases). V was pared by 7 bases and J by 1 base, with 17 bases between. CDR1 and CDR2 (germline): SGHAT, FQNNGV. This CDR3 has 17 amino acids. CDR3 coding DNA: TGTGCCAGCATCCATAGGTCGGGGATTTCTGGGGCCAACGTCCTGACTTTC. It yields the protein CASIHRSGISGANVLTF.

This clone was counted a single time. The V gene is TRBV18, the J gene TRBJ2-7; a possible D gene is TRBD1 (5 bases). Germline V gene sequence: CDR1 KGHSH, CDR2 LQKENI. V was cut by 5 bases and J by 10 bases, with 15 bases left in between. The CDR3 runs 12 residues. The CDR3 loop reads CASSSSKTVQYF. Written as DNA, the CDR3 is TGTGCCAGCTCATCGTCTAAGACAGTCCAGTACTTC. Together with reference TRBV18 and TRBJ2-7, the CDR3 gives the full variable domain: NAGVMQNPRHLVRRRGQEARLRCSPMKGHSHVYWYRQLPEEGLKFMVYLQKENIIDESGMPKERFSAEFPKEGPSILRIQQVVRGDSAAYFCASSSSKTVQYFGPGTRLTVT.

The sample holds a few counts of this clone. The chain uses TRBV6-5 and TRBJ1-5; D unclear. The germline CDR1 and CDR2 sequences are MNHEY and SVGAGI. The CDR3 is made up of 15 amino acids. The V and J ends lost 6 bases and 2 bases respectively, with 14 bases between them. CDR3 in DNA: TGTGCCAGCAGACCTCGTGGAGAGGGCAATCAGCCCCAGCATTTT. Translation: CASRPRGEGNQPQHF.

This chain joins TRBV20-1 and TRBJ1-1; D is unresolved. CDR3 size: 11 residues. V was cut by 4 bases and J by 8 bases, with 11 bases left in between. Germline values: CDR1 DFQATT, CDR2 SNEGSKA (reference sequence). The CDR3 DNA sequence: TGCAGTGCTATCCCTAAGCAGGAAGCTTTCTTT. As protein: CSAIPKQEAFF.

This clone was detected only a few times. This chain connects TRBV4-1 to TRBJ2-7, with 9 nucleotides matching TRBD1. This CDR3 comprises 15 residues. The ends lost 2 bases at V and 4 bases at J; junction bases unmatched: 6. The germline V gene has CDR1 MGHRA and CDR2 YSYEKL. This chain's CDR3 is CASSQPGQGIYEQYF. The CDR3 coding sequence is TGCGCCAGCAGCCAACCGGGACAGGGAATATACGAGCAGTACTTC.

For the CDR3, the DNA is TGTGCCAGCAGCCAAGATTTGACTGACACCGGGGAGCTGTTTTTT. It yields the protein CASSQDLTDTGELFF. V usage is TRBV3-1 (or the pseudogene TRBV3-2) and J usage is TRBJ2-2; unclear D gene. This CDR3 comprises 15 residues. Germline V gene sequence: CDR1 LGHDT, CDR2 YNNKEL (reference sequence). Trimming removed 0 bases from V and 3 bases from J, with 8 bases in between.

This clone appeared once. The J gene is TRBJ2-7, the V gene TRBV11-3, with 9 bases matching TRBD2. The CDR3 has 15 amino acids. Trimming cost V 3 bases and J 3 bases; bases outside gene matches: 6. The germline V gene encodes CDR1 SGHNT and CDR2 YENEEA. The chain's CDR3 is CASSFWGGRVYEQYF. CDR3 DNA: TGTGCCAGCAGCTTCTGGGGCGGGAGGGTCTACGAGCAGTACTTC.

The chain combines TRBV20-1 with TRBJ1-3, with no clear D. V gave up 6 bases and J gave up 5 bases, with 8 bases separating them. Germline values: CDR1 DFQATT, CDR2 SNEGSKA (reference sequence). This CDR3 has 11 residues. CDR3 loop: CSAPLRNTIYF. CDR3 nucleotide sequence: TGCAGTGCGCCCCTTAGAAACACCATATATTTT.

The genes are TRBV7-9 and TRBJ1-2; D gene ambiguous. CDR1 SEHNR and CDR2 FQNEAQ come from the germline V gene (reference sequence). Trimming took 6 bases from V and 8 from J, leaving 13 bases between them. CDR3 length: 12 residues. The CDR3 DNA sequence: TGTGCCAGCAGGGAGGGAGAACAAGGCTACACCTTC. It translates to CASREGEQGYTF.